The 21 T cell receptor beta chains below come from one sample, sequenced in a study of blood T cells in healthy people across ages. A second 7 to 11 cycle PCR used barcoded and J-beta primers. MiXCR was run by TCRdb on the 5' RACE reads, yielding one entry per CDR3 protein. The sample lists roughly 500,000 distinct CDR3 sequences, 27% seen once, with roughly 20% in the top ten. Sequenced input: blood. These receptors originate from a woman between 65 and 79 years old in good health.

There are a few counts of this clonotype. This chain links TRBV9 with TRBJ1-4; 8 bases fit TRBD1. Per germline, CDR1 SGDLS and CDR2 YYNGEE. Trimming took 4 bases from V and 8 from J; bases not matched to a gene: 7. The CDR3 has 14 residues. The CDR3 reads CASSKGTGGEKLFF. CDR3 coding DNA: TGTGCCAGCAGCAAAGGGACAGGAGGGGAAAAACTGTTTTTT.

The gene calls are TRBV9 and TRBJ2-3, with unresolved D. V lost 0 bases to trimming and J lost 4 bases, with 9 bases between them. This CDR3 comprises 14 residues. CDR1 is SGDLS, CDR2 YYNGEE, per germline. This CDR3 is CASSVEARPDTQYF. The CDR3 DNA follows: TGTGCCAGCAGCGTAGAAGCTAGACCAGATACGCAGTATTTT.

This clonotype was seen once. The chain recombines TRBV6-5 with TRBJ1-1; perhaps TRBD1 as D (6 bases). Trimming took off 6 bases at V and 3 bases at J, with 14 bases between the two ends. The CDR3 covers 14 residues. Germline loops: CDR1 MNHEY, CDR2 SVGAGI. CDR3 sequence: CASRDSTRDTEAFF. The CDR3 bases are TGTGCCAGCAGGGACAGTACGAGAGACACTGAAGCTTTCTTT.

The rearrangement uses TRBV6-2 or TRBV6-3 and TRBJ2-5; tentatively, D is TRBD2 (5 bases). This CDR3 is 15 amino acids long. Germline CDR1 is MNHEY and CDR2 is SVGEGT. V lost 2 bases and J lost 1, with 11 bases in between. In DNA form, the CDR3 reads TGTGCCAGCAGTTACGAGGCGAGGGCCCAAGAGACCCAGTACTTC. Its translation is CASSYEARAQETQYF.

This clonotype was seen a few times. This chain joins TRBV6-1 and TRBJ1-1; a weak D match, TRBD1 (5 bases). V was shortened by 0 bases and J by 0 bases, with 14 bases between the two germline ends. The germline V gene encodes CDR1 MNHNS and CDR2 SASEGT. This CDR3 comprises 17 residues. The CDR3 region is CASSEAAGLSMNTEAFF. DNA for the CDR3: TGTGCCAGCAGTGAAGCAGCAGGGCTAAGTATGAACACTGAAGCTTTCTTT.

Only a few counts were recorded for this clonotype. The chain uses TRBV18 and TRBJ2-5, with TRBD1 matching over 7 bases. CDR1 and CDR2 (germline): KGHSH, LQKENI. This CDR3 has 15 amino acids. V lost 3 bases and J lost 2; bases outside the gene matches: 6. The CDR3 protein is CASSPQTGIQETQYF. The CDR3 DNA follows: TGTGCCAGCTCACCCCAGACAGGGATACAAGAGACCCAGTACTTC.

Points on this clonotype: An end of the junction differs from the germline gene, which may be a read error. The rearrangement uses TRBV7-7 and TRBJ2-5, with D perhaps matching TRBD1 or TRBD2 (6 bases each). The germline V gene encodes CDR1 SSHAT and CDR2 FNYEAQ (reference sequence). The CDR3 extends over 14 amino acids. The CDR3 nucleotides read TGTGCTAGCAGCCTGGATACAGGGAGGGAGACCCAGTACTTC. Protein product: CASSLDTGRETQYF.

The rearrangement links TRBV5-1 to TRBJ1-1; possibly TRBD1 for D (6 bases). The germline V gene encodes CDR1 SGHRS and CDR2 YFSETQ. V gave up 0 bases and J gave up 8 bases, with 11 bases separating them. This CDR3 region has 13 residues. In DNA form, the CDR3 reads TGCGCCAGCAGCTTGGTGGACAGCCTCGAAGCTTTCTTT. It codes for CASSLVDSLEAFF.

This clonotype has only a few counts. The rearrangement joins TRBV20-1 to TRBJ2-1; D perhaps matches TRBD2 (5 bases). The V end was cut by 3 bases, the J end by 6 bases, with 12 bases between. CDR1 and CDR2 (germline): DFQATT, SNEGSKA (reference sequence). CDR3 length equals 13 residues. CDR3 residues: CSASIEGFNEQFF. CDR3 DNA: TGCAGTGCTAGCATCGAGGGTTTCAATGAGCAGTTCTTC.

The chain links TRBV20-1 to TRBJ2-7; D is perhaps TRBD2 (6 bases). The germline V and J ends were trimmed by 0 bases and 2 bases, with 11 bases remaining between them. The CDR3 runs 14 residues. CDR1 is DFQATT and CDR2 is SNEGSKA in the germline V gene (reference sequence). The CDR3 DNA reads TGCAGTGCTAGAGATCGGGCGGGAACCTACGAGCAGTACTTC. Amino acid sequence: CSARDRAGTYEQYF.

This clonotype has only a few counts. Germline is not matched at one junction end, which may reflect a read error. J is TRBJ1-5 and V is TRBV6-1; D might be TRBD1 (6 bases). The V gene's germline CDR1 is MNHNS and CDR2 SASEGT. The CDR3 length is 17 residues. The CDR3 here is CASFPRGEIYSDQPQHF. The CDR3, as DNA: TGTGCCAGCTTTCCGAGGGGGGAAATTTATAGCGATCAGCCCCAGCATTTT.

With regard to this clonotype: Relative to the germline gene, one junction end is altered; a read error may explain this. The chain links TRBV11-2 to TRBJ2-3; 8 bases fit TRBD2. This CDR3 comprises 15 residues. The germline V gene has CDR1 SGHAT and CDR2 FQNNGV. Written as DNA, the CDR3 is TGTGCCCGCAGCTTCAGTAGCGGGGTTTCAGATACGCAGTATTTT. This sequence encodes CARSFSSGVSDTQYF.

This chain uses TRBV20-1 with TRBJ2-1; a weak D match, TRBD2 (6 bases). Germline lookup yields CDR1 DFQATT and CDR2 SNEGSKA (reference sequence). The CDR3 length is 12 residues. V was shortened by 6 bases and J by 15 bases, with 21 bases between the two germline ends. CDR3 in DNA: TGCAGTGCCCGGGGGACTTCCACACCACCGTTCTTC. Amino acid sequence: CSARGTSTPPFF.

V gene TRBV7-9 combines with J gene TRBJ2-7; D may correspond to TRBD1 or TRBD2 (6 bases each). V dropped 6 bases and J dropped 7 bases, with 13 bases sitting between them. Germline CDR1 is SEHNR and CDR2 is FQNEAQ (reference sequence). The CDR3 contains 12 residues. CDR3 loop: CASSQRGGEQYF. The DNA of the CDR3 is TGTGCCAGCAGTCAACGAGGGGGGGAGCAGTACTTC. Full variable domain (outside the CDR3, taken from reference TRBV7-9 and TRBJ2-7): DTGVSQNPRHKITKRGQNVTFRCDPISEHNRLYWYRQTLGQGPEFLTYFQNEAQLEKSRLLSDRFSAERPKGSFSTLEIQRTEQGDSAMYLCASSQRGGEQYFGPGTRLTVT.

The chain employs TRBV4-2 and TRBJ2-1; TRBD2 matches at 9 bases. The V segment lost 4 bases and the J segment 1 base; nucleotides outside the gene matches: 14. CDR1 LGHNA and CDR2 YNFKEQ come from the germline V gene. CDR3 length: 19 residues. The CDR3 loop reads CASSPRTSGWDGSYNEQFF. In DNA, the CDR3 is TGTGCCAGCAGCCCCCGCACTAGCGGGTGGGATGGGTCCTACAATGAGCAGTTCTTC.

This clonotype was counted a few times. The gene calls are TRBV20-1 and TRBJ2-5; tentatively, D is TRBD2 (7 bases). With the DNA end fitting TRBJ2-1 better, the J assignment may be wrong. The germline gives CDR1 DFQATT, CDR2 SNEGSKA (reference sequence). The CDR3 is made up of 14 amino acids. The CDR3 is CSAVIGGPQNEQFF. As DNA, the CDR3 is TGCAGTGCTGTTATCGGGGGGCCTCAAAATGAGCAGTTCTTC.

This sequence joins TRBV29-1 and TRBJ2-5; the D is unclear. Germline V gives CDR1 SQVTM, CDR2 ANQGSEA. The V end was cut by 3 bases, the J end by 0 bases, with 11 bases between. The CDR3 has 14 amino acids. The CDR3 nucleotides read TGCAGCGTTGAGGGAATAGTAGACCAAGAGACCCAGTACTTC. This codes for CSVEGIVDQETQYF.

This clonotype was counted only a few times. This sequence joins TRBV18 and TRBJ2-1, with 12 bases matching TRBD2. Germline V gene sequence: CDR1 KGHSH, CDR2 LQKENI. The length of the CDR3 is 16 residues. V trimming: 2 bases; J trimming: 6 bases; junction bases outside the gene matches: 5. Here the CDR3 DNA reads TGTGCCAGCTCACCATACACGACTAGCGGGAGCAATGAGCAGTTCTTC. Protein product: CASSPYTTSGSNEQFF.

This clonotype was seen a handful of times. In DNA form, the CDR3 reads TGCGCCAGCAGCTTGGTTGGCAGGCTCGGCCAAGAGACCCAGTACTTC. Protein product: CASSLVGRLGQETQYF. The gene calls are TRBV5-1 and TRBJ2-5, with D unresolved. The CDR3 is 16 residues long. V lost 0 bases to trimming and J lost 1 base, with 13 bases between them. The germline V gene encodes CDR1 SGHRS and CDR2 YFSETQ.

The rearrangement uses TRBV7-2 and TRBJ2-7, with 11 bases matching TRBD1. CDR1 and CDR2 from the germline V gene are SGHTA and FQGNSA. With V trimmed by 5 bases and J by 4 bases, 13 bases remained unmatched. CDR3 length: 17 amino acids. In DNA form, the CDR3 reads TGTGCCAGCAGCCCCCTAGGGGACAGGGGGAACCCATACGAGCAGTACTTC. Translating gives CASSPLGDRGNPYEQYF.

The gene calls are TRBV5-1 and TRBJ2-5; 12 nucleotides align to TRBD2. Unmatched junction bases numbered 6, after V lost 0 bases and J lost 6 bases. The CDR3 runs to 16 residues. Germline CDR1 SGHRS, CDR2 YFSETQ. CDR3 loop: CASSLVLAGGPKTQYF. The DNA for the CDR3 is TGCGCCAGCAGCTTGGTCCTAGCGGGAGGGCCAAAGACCCAGTACTTC.